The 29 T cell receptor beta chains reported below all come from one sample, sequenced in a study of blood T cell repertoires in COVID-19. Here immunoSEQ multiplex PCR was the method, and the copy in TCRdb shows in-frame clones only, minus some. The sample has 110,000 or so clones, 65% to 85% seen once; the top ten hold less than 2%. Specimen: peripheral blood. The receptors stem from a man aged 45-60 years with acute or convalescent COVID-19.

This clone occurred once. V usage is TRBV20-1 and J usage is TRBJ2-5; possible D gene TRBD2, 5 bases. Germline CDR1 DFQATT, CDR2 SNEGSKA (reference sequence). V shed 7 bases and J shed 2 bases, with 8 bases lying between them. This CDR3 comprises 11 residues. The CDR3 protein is CSGGIQETQYF. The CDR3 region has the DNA TGCAGTGGAGGGATTCAAGAGACCCAGTACTTC.

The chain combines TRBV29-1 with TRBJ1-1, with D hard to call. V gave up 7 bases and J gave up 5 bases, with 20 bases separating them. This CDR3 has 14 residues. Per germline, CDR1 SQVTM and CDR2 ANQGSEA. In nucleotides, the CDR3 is TGCAGCGCTATTGGAATTAGCCCGGGAACTGAAGCTTTCTTT. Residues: CSAIGISPGTEAFF.

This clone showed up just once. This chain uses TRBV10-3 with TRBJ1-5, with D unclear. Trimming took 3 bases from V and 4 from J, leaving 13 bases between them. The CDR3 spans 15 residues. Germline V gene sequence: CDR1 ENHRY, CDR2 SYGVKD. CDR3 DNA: TGTGCCATCAGTGACGGTCGGGTGAGAAATCAGCCCCAGCATTTT. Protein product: CAISDGRVRNQPQHF.

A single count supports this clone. This CDR3 is CASSGGGATKNIQYF. The CDR3 region has the DNA TGTGCCAGTAGTGGGGGGGGCGCTACCAAAAACATTCAGTACTTC. The chain has TRBV19 and TRBJ2-4; possible D gene TRBD2, 7 bases. Looked up from germline, CDR1 is LNHDA and CDR2 is SQIVND (reference sequence). Deletions cut 5 bases from V and 2 bases from J, with 13 bases between. This CDR3 comprises 15 residues. Full variable domain (missing parts from reference TRBV19 and TRBJ2-4): DGGITQSPKYLFRKEGQNVTLSCEQNLNHDAMYWYRQDPGQGLRLIYYSQIVNDFQKGDIAEGYSVSREKKESFPLTVTSAQKNPTAFYLCASSGGGATKNIQYFGAGTRLSVL.

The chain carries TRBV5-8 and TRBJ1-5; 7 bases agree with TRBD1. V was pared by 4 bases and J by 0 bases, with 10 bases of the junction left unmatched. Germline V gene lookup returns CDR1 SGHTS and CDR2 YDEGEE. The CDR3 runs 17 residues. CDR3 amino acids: CASSRPGTEHSNQPQHF. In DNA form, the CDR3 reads TGTGCCAGCAGCCGCCCCGGGACAGAGCATAGCAATCAGCCCCAGCATTTT.

CDR3 sequence: CATVWGQSLNTEAFF. CDR3 bases: TGTGCCACCGTGTGGGGACAGTCTCTGAACACTGAAGCTTTCTTT. The chain combines TRBV6-5 with TRBJ1-1; 7 nucleotides align to TRBD1. Germline V gives CDR1 MNHEY, CDR2 SVGAGI. The CDR3 runs 15 residues. Trimming removed 10 bases from V and 0 bases from J; junction bases left unmatched: 11.

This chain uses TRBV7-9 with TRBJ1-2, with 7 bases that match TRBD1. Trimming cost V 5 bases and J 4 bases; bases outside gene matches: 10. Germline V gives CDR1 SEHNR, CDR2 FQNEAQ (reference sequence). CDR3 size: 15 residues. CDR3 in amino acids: CASSTQGVPLYGYTF. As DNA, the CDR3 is TGTGCCAGCAGCACCCAGGGGGTGCCTCTCTATGGCTACACCTTC.

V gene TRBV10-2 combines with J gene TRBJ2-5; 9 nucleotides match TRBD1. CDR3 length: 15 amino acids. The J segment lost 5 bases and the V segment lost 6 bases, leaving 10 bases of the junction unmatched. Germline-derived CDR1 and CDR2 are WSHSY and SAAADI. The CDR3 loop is CASRDLTGGEETQYF. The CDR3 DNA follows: TGCGCCAGCAGGGATCTGACAGGGGGTGAGGAGACCCAGTACTTC.

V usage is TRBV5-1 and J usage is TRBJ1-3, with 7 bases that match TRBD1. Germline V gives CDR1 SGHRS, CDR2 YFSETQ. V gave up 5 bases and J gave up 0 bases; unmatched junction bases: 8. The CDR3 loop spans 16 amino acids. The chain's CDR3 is CASSWDRFISGNTIYF. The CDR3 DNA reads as TGCGCCAGCAGTTGGGACAGATTCATCTCTGGAAACACCATATATTTT.

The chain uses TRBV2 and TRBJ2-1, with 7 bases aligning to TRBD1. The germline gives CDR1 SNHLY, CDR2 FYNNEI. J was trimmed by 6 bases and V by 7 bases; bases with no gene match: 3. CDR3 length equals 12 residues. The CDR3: CASKRQGNEQFF. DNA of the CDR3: TGTGCCAGCAAGCGACAGGGCAATGAGCAGTTCTTC.

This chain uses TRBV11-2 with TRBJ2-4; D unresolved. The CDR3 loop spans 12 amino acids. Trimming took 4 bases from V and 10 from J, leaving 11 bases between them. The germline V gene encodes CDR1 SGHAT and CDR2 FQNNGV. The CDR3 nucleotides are TGTGCCAGCAGCTCCCCCGCCGGGATTCAGTACTTC. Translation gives CASSSPAGIQYF.

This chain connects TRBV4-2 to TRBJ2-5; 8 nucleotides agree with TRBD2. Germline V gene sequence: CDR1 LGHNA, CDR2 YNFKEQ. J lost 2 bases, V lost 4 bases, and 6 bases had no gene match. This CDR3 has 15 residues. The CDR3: CASSPKRGPQETQYF. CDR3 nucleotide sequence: TGTGCCAGCAGCCCAAAGCGGGGGCCTCAAGAGACCCAGTACTTC.

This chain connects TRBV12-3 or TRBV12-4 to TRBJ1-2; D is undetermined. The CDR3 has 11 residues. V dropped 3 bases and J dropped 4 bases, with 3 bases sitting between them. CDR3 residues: CASSFGYGYTF. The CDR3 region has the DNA TGTGCCAGCAGTTTCGGCTATGGCTACACCTTC.

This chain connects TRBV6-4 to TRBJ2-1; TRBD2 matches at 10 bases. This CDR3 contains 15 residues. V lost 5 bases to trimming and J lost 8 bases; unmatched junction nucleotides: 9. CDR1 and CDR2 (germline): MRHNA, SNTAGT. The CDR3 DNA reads TGTGCCAGCAGTCCTACTAGCGGGGTCTTTGATGAGCAGTTCTTC. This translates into CASSPTSGVFDEQFF.

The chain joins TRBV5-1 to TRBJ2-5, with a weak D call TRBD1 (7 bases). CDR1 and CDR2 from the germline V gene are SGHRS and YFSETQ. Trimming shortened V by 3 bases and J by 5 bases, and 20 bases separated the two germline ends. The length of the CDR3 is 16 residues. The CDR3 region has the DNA TGCGCCAGCAGCTGGGCCCAGGGGGGCAATTTGGAGACCCAGTACTTC. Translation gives CASSWAQGGNLETQYF.

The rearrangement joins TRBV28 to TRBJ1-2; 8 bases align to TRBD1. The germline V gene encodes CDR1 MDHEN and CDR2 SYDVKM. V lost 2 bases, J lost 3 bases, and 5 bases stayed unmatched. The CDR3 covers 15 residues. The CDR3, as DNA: TGTGCCAGCAGTTTAGTTGGGACAGGAGACTATGGCTACACCTTC. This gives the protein CASSLVGTGDYGYTF.

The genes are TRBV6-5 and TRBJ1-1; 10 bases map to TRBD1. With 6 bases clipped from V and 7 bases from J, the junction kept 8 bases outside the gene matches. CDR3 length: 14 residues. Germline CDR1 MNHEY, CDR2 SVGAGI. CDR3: CASSPGTGAREAFF. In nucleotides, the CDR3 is TGTGCCAGCAGCCCCGGGACAGGGGCCCGTGAAGCTTTCTTT.

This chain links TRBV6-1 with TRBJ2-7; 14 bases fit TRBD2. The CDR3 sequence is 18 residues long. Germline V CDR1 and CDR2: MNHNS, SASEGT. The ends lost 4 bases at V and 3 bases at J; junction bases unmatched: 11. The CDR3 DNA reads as TGTGCCAGCAGTGTATGGGTGACTAGCGGGGGGGTAGACTACGAGCAGTACGTC. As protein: CASSVWVTSGGVDYEQYV.

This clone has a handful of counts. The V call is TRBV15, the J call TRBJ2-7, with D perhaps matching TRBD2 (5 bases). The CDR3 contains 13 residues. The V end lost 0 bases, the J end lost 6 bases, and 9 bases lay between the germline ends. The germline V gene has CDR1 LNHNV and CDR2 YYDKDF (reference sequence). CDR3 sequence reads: CATSREREREQYV. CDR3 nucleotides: TGTGCCACCAGCAGAGAGAGGGAACGCGAGCAGTACGTC.

The CDR3 sequence is CASSQAGQGFYGYTF. The CDR3 DNA is TGCGCCAGCAGCCAAGCGGGACAGGGATTCTATGGCTACACCTTC. The rearrangement joins TRBV4-1 to TRBJ1-2, with 9 nucleotides matching TRBD1. The CDR3 totals 15 residues. Germline-derived CDR1 and CDR2 are MGHRA and YSYEKL. With 1 base clipped from V and 4 bases from J, the junction kept 4 bases outside the gene matches.

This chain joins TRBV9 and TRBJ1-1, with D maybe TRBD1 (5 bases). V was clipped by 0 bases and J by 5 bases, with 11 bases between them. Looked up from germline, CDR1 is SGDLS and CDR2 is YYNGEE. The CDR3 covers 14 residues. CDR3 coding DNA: TGTGCCAGCAGCGTAGGGTCAGGGTGGACTGAAGCTTTCTTT. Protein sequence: CASSVGSGWTEAFF.

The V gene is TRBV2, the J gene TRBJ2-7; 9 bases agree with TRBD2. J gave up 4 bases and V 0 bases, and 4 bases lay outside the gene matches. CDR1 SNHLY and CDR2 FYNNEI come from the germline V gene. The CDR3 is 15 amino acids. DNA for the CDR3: TGTGCCAGCAGTGAAGCGGCTAGCGGGACATACGAGCAGTACGTC. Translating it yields CASSEAASGTYEQYV.

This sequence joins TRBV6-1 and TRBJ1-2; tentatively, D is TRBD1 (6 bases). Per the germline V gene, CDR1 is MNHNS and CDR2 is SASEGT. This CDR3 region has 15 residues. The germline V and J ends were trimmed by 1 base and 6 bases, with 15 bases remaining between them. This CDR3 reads CASSEGGRGYNGYTF. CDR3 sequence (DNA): TGTGCCAGCAGTGAAGGGGGCAGGGGATACAATGGCTACACCTTC.

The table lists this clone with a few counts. The CDR3 coding sequence is TGTGCCAGCAGCTTAGGTTACAGGGGAGGAGGAAACACCATATATTTT. As protein: CASSLGYRGGGNTIYF. The chain joins TRBV11-2 to TRBJ1-3, with 7 bases matching TRBD1. J lost 4 bases, V lost 1 base, and 7 bases had no gene match. Germline lookup yields CDR1 SGHAT and CDR2 FQNNGV. The CDR3 length is 16 residues.

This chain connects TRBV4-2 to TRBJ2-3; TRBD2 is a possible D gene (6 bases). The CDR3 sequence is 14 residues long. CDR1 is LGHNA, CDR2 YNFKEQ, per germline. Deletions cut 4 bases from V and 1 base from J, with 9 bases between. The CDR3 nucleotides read TGTGCCAGCAGCCCTCGACTAGGCACAGATACGCAGTATTTT. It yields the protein CASSPRLGTDTQYF.

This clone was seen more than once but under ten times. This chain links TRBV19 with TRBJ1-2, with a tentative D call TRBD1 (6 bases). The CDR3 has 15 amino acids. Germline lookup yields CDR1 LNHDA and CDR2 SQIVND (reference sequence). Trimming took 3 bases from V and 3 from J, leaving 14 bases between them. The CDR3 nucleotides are TGTGCCAGTAGTATTGGGGCCGGACAGCACTATGGCTACACCTTC. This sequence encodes CASSIGAGQHYGYTF.

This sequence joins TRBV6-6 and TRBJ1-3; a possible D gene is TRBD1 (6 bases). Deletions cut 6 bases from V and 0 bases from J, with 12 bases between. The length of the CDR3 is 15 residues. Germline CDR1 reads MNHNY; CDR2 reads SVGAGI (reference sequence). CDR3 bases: TGTGCCAGCAGCCTGAGAGGGGGCTCTGGAAACACCATATATTTT. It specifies CASSLRGGSGNTIYF.

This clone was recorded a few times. In DNA form, the CDR3 reads TGTGCCACCAGCAGAGATGGGACAGGGGGCGGGCGACGGAGCAATCAGCCCCAGCATTTT. This codes for CATSRDGTGGGRRSNQPQHF. The gene calls are TRBV15 and TRBJ1-5, with 12 bases identical to TRBD1. Germline V gives CDR1 LNHNV, CDR2 YYDKDF (reference sequence). V lost 0 bases and J lost 1; bases outside the gene matches: 10. The CDR3 is 20 residues long. Supplemented by reference TRBV15 and TRBJ1-5, the full variable domain reads DAMVIQNPRYQVTQFGKPVTLSCSQTLNHNVMYWYQQKSSQAPKLLFHYYDKDFNNEADTPDNFQSRRPNTSFCFLDIRSPGLGDTAMYLCATSRDGTGGGRRSNQPQHFGDGTRLSIL.

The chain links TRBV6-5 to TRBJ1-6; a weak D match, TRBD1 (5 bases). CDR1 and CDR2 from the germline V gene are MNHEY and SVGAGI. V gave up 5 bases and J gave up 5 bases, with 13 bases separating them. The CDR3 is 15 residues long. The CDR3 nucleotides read TGTGCCAGCAGTCGCTCGGGGGGGGATAATTCACCCCTCCACTTT. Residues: CASSRSGGDNSPLHF.